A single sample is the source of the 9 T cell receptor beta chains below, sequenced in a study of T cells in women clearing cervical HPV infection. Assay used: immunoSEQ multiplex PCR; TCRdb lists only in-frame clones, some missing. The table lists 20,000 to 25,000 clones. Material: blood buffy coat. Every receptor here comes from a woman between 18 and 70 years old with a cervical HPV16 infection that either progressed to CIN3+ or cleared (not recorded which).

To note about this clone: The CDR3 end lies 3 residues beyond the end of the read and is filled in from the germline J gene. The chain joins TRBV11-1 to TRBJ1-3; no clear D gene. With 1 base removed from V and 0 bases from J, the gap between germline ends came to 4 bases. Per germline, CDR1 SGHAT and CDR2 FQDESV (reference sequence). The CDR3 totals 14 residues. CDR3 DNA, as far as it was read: TGTGCCAGCAGCTTAGGCGTCTCTGGAAACACC. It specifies CASSLGVSGNT. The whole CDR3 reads CASSLGVSGNTIYF.

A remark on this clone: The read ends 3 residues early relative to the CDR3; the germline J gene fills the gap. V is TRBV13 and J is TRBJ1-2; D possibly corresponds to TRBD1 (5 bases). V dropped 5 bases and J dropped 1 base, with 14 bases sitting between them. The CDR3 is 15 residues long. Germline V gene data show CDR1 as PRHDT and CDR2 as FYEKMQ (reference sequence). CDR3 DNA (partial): TGTGCCAGCAGCCTCGGGAGGGGAGGTAACTATGGC. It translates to CASSLGRGGNYG. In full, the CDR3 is CASSLGRGGNYGYTF.

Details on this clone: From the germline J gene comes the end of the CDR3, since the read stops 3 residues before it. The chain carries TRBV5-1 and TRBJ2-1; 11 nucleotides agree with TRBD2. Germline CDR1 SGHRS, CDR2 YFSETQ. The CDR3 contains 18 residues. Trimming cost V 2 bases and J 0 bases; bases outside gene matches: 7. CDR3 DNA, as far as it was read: TGCGCCAGCAGCTTCCCAATAGCGGGAGGGACCTCCTACAATGAG. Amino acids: CASSFPIAGGTSYNE. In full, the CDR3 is CASSFPIAGGTSYNEQFF.

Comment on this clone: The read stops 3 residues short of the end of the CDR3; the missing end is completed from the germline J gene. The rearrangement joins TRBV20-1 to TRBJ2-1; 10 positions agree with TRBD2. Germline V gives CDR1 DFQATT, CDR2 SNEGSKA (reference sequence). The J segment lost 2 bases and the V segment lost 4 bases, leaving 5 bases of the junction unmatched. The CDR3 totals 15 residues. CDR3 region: CSAKPGTSAYNEQFF. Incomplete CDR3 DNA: TGCAGTGCTAAACCCGGGACTAGCGCCTACAATGAG.

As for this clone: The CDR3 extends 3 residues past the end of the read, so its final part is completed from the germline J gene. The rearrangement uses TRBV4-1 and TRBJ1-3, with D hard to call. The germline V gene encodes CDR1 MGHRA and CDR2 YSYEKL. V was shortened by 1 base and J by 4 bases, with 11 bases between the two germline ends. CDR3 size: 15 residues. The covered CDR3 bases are TGCGCCAGCAGCCAAGCGGTGCCTGCAGGAAACACC. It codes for CASSQAVPAGNT. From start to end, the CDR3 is CASSQAVPAGNTIYF.

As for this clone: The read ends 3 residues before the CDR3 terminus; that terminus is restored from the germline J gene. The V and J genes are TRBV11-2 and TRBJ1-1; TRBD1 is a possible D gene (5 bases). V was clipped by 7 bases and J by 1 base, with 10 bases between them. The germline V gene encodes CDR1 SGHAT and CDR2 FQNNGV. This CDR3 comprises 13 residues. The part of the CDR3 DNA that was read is TGTGCCAGCACACTCGACAGGAACACTGAA. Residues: CASTLDRNTE. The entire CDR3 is CASTLDRNTEAFF. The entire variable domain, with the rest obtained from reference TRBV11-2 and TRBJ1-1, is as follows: EAGVAQSPRYKIIEKRQSVAFWCNPISGHATLYWYQQILGQGPKLLIQFQNNGVVDDSQLPKDRFSAERLKGVDSTLKIQPAKLEDSAVYLCASTLDRNTEAFFGQGTRLTVV.

CDR3 amino acids: CASSYWTSGSHEQYF. CDR3 bases read: TGTGCCAGCAGTTATTGGACTAGCGGGAGTCACGAG. J is TRBJ2-7 and V is TRBV13, with 13 bases matching TRBD2. The read is 3 residues too short to cover the CDR3 end, so that end is filled in from the germline J gene. In germline, CDR1 is PRHDT, CDR2 FYEKMQ (reference sequence). V lost 6 bases, J lost 5 bases, and 7 bases stayed unmatched. The CDR3 runs 15 residues.

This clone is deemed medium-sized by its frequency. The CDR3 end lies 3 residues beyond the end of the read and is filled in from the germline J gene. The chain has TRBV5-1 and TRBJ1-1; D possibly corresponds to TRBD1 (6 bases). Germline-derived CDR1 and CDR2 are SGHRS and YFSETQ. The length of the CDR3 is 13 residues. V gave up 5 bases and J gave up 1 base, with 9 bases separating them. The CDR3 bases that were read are TGCGCCAGCAGATGGACAGCGAACACTGAA. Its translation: CASRWTANTE. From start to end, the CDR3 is CASRWTANTEAFF.

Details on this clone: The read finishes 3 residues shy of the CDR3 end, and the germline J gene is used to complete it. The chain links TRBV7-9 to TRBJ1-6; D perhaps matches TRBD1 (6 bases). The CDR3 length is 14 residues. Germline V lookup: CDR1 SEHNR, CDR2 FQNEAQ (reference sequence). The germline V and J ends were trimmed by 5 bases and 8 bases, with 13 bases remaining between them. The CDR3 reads CASSPDSEHSPLHF. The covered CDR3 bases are TGTGCCAGCAGCCCGGACAGTGAGCATTCACCC.